This T cell receptor (beta chain) was recovered during a study of CD8 T cells in ankylosing spondylitis. Quantitative 5'-RACE with molecular barcodes generated TCR beta libraries. TCRdb analysed the 5' RACE reads with MiXCR anew, one entry per CDR3 protein. The table records around 390,000 distinct CDR3 sequences, about a fifth of them present only once. In its sample, this clonotype was seen a few times. Its antigen is not known. Study results and limitations: In reactive arthritis synovial fluid and blood, some motif variants had been reported before. Relatively scarce in peripheral blood, disease-linked clones were CD8+. A TCR beta motif of several highly homologous variants seemed to mark ankylosing spondylitis blood.

Specimen: blood, either unsorted or a sorted T cell fraction (not recorded which). The receptor's source is a male donor with ankylosing spondylitis.

The CDR3 reads CASSFPDREPFF. CDR3 in DNA: TGTGCCAGCTCATTCCCCGACAGGGAACCTTTCTTT. The chain links TRBV18 to TRBJ1-1; 7 nucleotides line up with TRBD1. Per the germline V gene, CDR1 is KGHSH and CDR2 is LQKENI. The length of the CDR3 is 12 residues. The V gene end was trimmed by 5 bases and the J gene end by 12 bases; junction bases not matched to a gene: 9.